The next 15 T cell receptor beta chains were all read from a single sample in a study of CD8+CD57+ T cells in acquired aplastic anemia. Using genomic DNA as the template, TCR beta VDJ and CDR3 profiling was carried out. MiXCR, run by TCRdb on the reads, gives a single entry per CDR3 protein. The sample has under 250,000 distinct CDR3 sequences; around 32% are singletons. The sequencing input was sorted CD4+, CD8+, or CD8+CD57+ T cells (not recorded which) from PBMCs. The receptors shown here come from a human donor in good health, serving as a control.

This clonotype appeared many times. The rearrangement uses TRBV25-1 and TRBJ2-5, with D possibly matching TRBD2 (6 bases). Germline values: CDR1 MGHDK, CDR2 SYGVNS. This CDR3 is built from 14 residues. V shed 6 bases and J shed 2 bases, with 13 bases lying between them. The CDR3 region has the DNA TGTGCCAGCAGGACAGCGGGCAGTCAAGAGACCCAGTACTTC. Protein sequence: CASRTAGSQETQYF.

The chain has TRBV29-1 and TRBJ2-7; 10 bases fit TRBD1. The V and J ends lost 2 bases and 3 bases, in that order; junction bases with no gene match: 7. The length of the CDR3 is 15 residues. Germline V CDR1 and CDR2: SQVTM, ANQGSEA. The CDR3 loop reads CSVERDRGADYEQYF. DNA of the CDR3: TGCAGCGTTGAAAGGGACAGGGGTGCGGACTACGAGCAGTACTTC.

This clonotype was found many times. CDR3 amino acids: CASKAGDGETQYF. For the CDR3, the DNA is TGTGCCAGCAAAGCGGGGGATGGAGAGACCCAGTACTTC. The chain joins TRBV27 to TRBJ2-5; 8 positions match TRBD2. The ends lost 7 bases at V and 4 bases at J; junction bases unmatched: 5. Per germline, CDR1 MNHEY and CDR2 SMNVEV (reference sequence). The CDR3 runs 13 residues.

This clonotype was picked up many times. The genes are TRBV7-8 and TRBJ2-7, with D possibly matching TRBD1 (6 bases). V lost 1 base and J 5 bases, leaving 9 bases between the germline ends. The CDR3 is made up of 13 amino acids. In germline, CDR1 is SGHVS, CDR2 FQNEAQ. CDR3: CASSLVAGDEQYF. Here the CDR3 DNA reads TGTGCCAGCAGCTTAGTTGCAGGGGACGAGCAGTACTTC.

This clonotype was seen a handful of times. This sequence joins TRBV29-1 and TRBJ2-7; a weak D match, TRBD1 (5 bases). V lost 2 bases, J lost 6 bases, and 14 bases lay in between. The germline gives CDR1 SQVTM, CDR2 ANQGSEA. CDR3 size: 13 residues. This chain's CDR3 is CSVERQGGAEQYF. CDR3 DNA: TGCAGCGTTGAACGTCAGGGCGGTGCCGAGCAGTACTTC.

Only a few counts were recorded for this clonotype. The chain couples TRBV3-1 to TRBJ1-1; D is unclear. The CDR3 is 12 amino acids. CDR1 and CDR2 (germline): LGHDT, YNNKEL (reference sequence). Between the trimmed V and J ends, which lost 3 bases and 4 bases, there was a span of 6 bases. CDR3 residues: CASSQGITEAFF. DNA of the CDR3: TGTGCCAGCAGCCAGGGGATCACTGAAGCTTTCTTT.

This clonotype showed up many times. The DNA for the CDR3 is TGTGCCAGTAGTATAATGGGGGGTCAGCCCCAGCATTTT. Encoded protein: CASSIMGGQPQHF. The chain couples TRBV19 to TRBJ1-5, with D perhaps TRBD1 (5 bases). CDR3 length: 13 amino acids. Trimming cost V 2 bases and J 6 bases, with 8 bases left between them. CDR1 and CDR2 (germline): LNHDA, SQIVND (reference sequence). Full variable domain (missing parts from reference TRBV19 and TRBJ1-5): DGGITQSPKYLFRKEGQNVTLSCEQNLNHDAMYWYRQDPGQGLRLIYYSQIVNDFQKGDIAEGYSVSREKKESFPLTVTSAQKNPTAFYLCASSIMGGQPQHFGDGTRLSIL.

The CDR3 is CASSGARSQETQYF. The CDR3 DNA reads TGTGCCAGCAGCGGGGCTAGGTCTCAAGAGACCCAGTACTTC. The chain combines TRBV2 with TRBJ2-5; D possibly uses TRBD1 or TRBD2 (5 bases each). V shed 6 bases and J shed 2 bases, with 13 bases lying between them. The CDR3 is 14 residues long. Germline V CDR1 and CDR2: SNHLY, FYNNEI.

In its sample, this clonotype was seen many times. The rearrangement links TRBV19 to TRBJ2-5; 8 nucleotides match TRBD1. This CDR3 spans 14 amino acids. The trim removed 2 bases at V and 4 bases at J, leaving 3 bases unmatched. Germline V gives CDR1 LNHDA, CDR2 SQIVND (reference sequence). The CDR3 is CASSITGGRETQYF. Written as DNA, the CDR3 is TGTGCCAGTAGTATAACAGGGGGAAGAGAGACCCAGTACTTC.

This clonotype was counted at least ten times. This sequence joins TRBV10-3 and TRBJ1-1, with D possibly TRBD1 on 6 matching bases. From germline, CDR1 is ENHRY and CDR2 SYGVKD. The V end lost 7 bases, the J end lost 2 bases, and 14 bases lay between the germline ends. The CDR3 contains 14 residues. The CDR3 protein is CAINRGQPNTEAFF. CDR3 in DNA: TGTGCCATCAACCGCGGACAGCCCAACACTGAAGCTTTCTTT.

The gene calls are TRBV11-2 and TRBJ2-5; D is perhaps TRBD2 (6 bases). Trimming cost V 5 bases and J 2 bases, with 21 bases left between them. The CDR3 covers 17 residues. From germline, CDR1 is SGHAT and CDR2 FQNNGV. The CDR3 nucleotides are TGTGCCAGCAGCCAAGCCACCGCGGGGATTGGTCAAGAGACCCAGTACTTC. Translated: CASSQATAGIGQETQYF.

Points on this clonotype: This sequence may be a read error, since a much larger clone differs from it by one base. This chain joins TRBV20-1 and TRBJ1-1; D unresolved. The CDR3 extends over 10 amino acids. In germline, CDR1 is DFQATT, CDR2 SNEGSKA (reference sequence). CDR3 sequence reads: CSAPESEALF. In nucleotides, the CDR3 is TGCAGTGCTCCCGAGTCTGAAGCTCTCTTT.

The rearrangement links TRBV7-2 to TRBJ2-7; D ambiguous. Germline V lookup: CDR1 SGHTA, CDR2 FQGNSA. The CDR3 extends over 12 amino acids. Trimming took off 5 bases at V and 1 base at J, with 6 bases between the two ends. The CDR3 protein is CASSPQSYEQYF. The DNA of the CDR3 is TGTGCCAGCAGCCCGCAATCCTACGAGCAGTACTTC. The full variable domain, in which reference TRBV7-2 and TRBJ2-7 provide the parts outside the CDR3, is GAGVSQSPSNKVTEKGKDVELRCDPISGHTALYWYRQSLGQGLEFLIYFQGNSAPDKSGLPSDRFSAERTGGSVSTLTIQRTQQEDSAVYLCASSPQSYEQYFGPGTRLTVT.

At least ten counts were recorded for this clonotype. The chain employs TRBV4-1 and TRBJ2-7, with 7 bases fitting TRBD2. The CDR3 is made up of 15 amino acids. Germline V gives CDR1 MGHRA, CDR2 YSYEKL. J was trimmed by 3 bases and V by 6 bases; bases with no gene match: 11. The CDR3 loop is CASSLTVLADYEQYF. In DNA form, the CDR3 reads TGCGCCAGCAGTTTGACCGTGCTAGCGGACTACGAGCAGTACTTC.

With regard to this clonotype: The CDR3 ends on some other residue instead of the conserved phenylalanine or tryptophan, so this is likely a read error. CDR3 protein: CASSPWSQETQYL. The DNA for the CDR3 is TGTGCCAGCTCACCGTGGTCCCAAGAGACCCAGTACCTC. The V call is TRBV18, the J call TRBJ2-5, with D uncertain. This CDR3 has 13 amino acids. V lost 3 bases and J lost 1, with 6 bases in between. Germline V lookup: CDR1 KGHSH, CDR2 LQKENI.